This TCR beta chain is from a study of post-analysis software for immune sequencing data. Study at large: Some patients lacked subtype; others had relapsing-remitting, secondary progressive or progressive-relapsing disease.

Study results and caveats: In multiple sclerosis, normalized Chao1 diversity was significantly below that of controls. The study found TRBV5-6, TRBV5-1 and TRBV20-1 among 4 or 5 TRBV segments more frequent in patients than controls.

In germline, CDR1 is SGHTA, CDR2 FQGNSA. This CDR3 has 14 residues. V lost 0 bases to trimming and J lost 0 bases, with 5 bases between them. The TCR beta cDNA libraries carried unique molecular identifiers. TCRdb called the PCR reads again in MiXCR, with one record for every CDR3 protein. Among fewer than 850,000 distinct CDR3 sequences listed, around 27% were seen once. Details on this clonotype: As yet, its antigen is unknown.

The origin of this receptor is a girl aged 5 to 17 with multiple sclerosis. The chain couples TRBV7-2 to TRBJ1-1, with D uncertain. The sample was blood. The CDR3 reads CASSLARMNTEAFF. DNA of the CDR3: TGTGCCAGCAGCTTAGCGAGGATGAACACTGAAGCTTTCTTT. The entire variable domain, with the rest obtained from reference TRBV7-2 and TRBJ1-1, is as follows: GAGVSQSPSNKVTEKGKDVELRCDPISGHTALYWYRQSLGQGLEFLIYFQGNSAPDKSGLPSDRFSAERTGGSVSTLTIQRTQQEDSAVYLCASSLARMNTEAFFGQGTRLTVV.